This T cell receptor (beta chain) originates from a study of metastatic and nonmetastatic thyroid tumors. Looking at the study overall: Thyroid patients, malignant and benign, had repertoires compared across blood and tumor or nodule tissue.

This clone occurred a few times. Its target is not known. Overall study results and limits: It was reportedly found that TCR beta diversity was significantly higher in malignant thyroid tumors than in benign nodules, a difference seen in both blood and tumor samples.

Original methodology: Clinicopathological groups supplied CDR3 differences that were used to build a distant-metastasis classifier for papillary thyroid cancer. Through MiXCR, TCRdb re-clonotyped the PCR reads. The V and J calls follow TCRdb's processing rather than the paper's. The profile shows around 15,000 clones, approximately 23% of them singletons. Every patient underwent thyroid surgery untreated. The CDR3 contains 13 residues. The ends were cut back, 2 bases at V and 4 bases at J, with 8 bases in the middle. CDR1 is GTSNPN, CDR2 SVGIG, per germline (reference sequence). Sample: adjacent normal tissue. The TCR comes from a female donor with papillary thyroid cancer or a benign thyroid nodule (not recorded which). Some clones in this sample may be carry-over from other donors' samples. This chain joins TRBV30 and TRBJ1-4, with no clear D. CDR3: CAWSFAVNEKLFF. In nucleotides, the CDR3 is TGTGCCTGGAGTTTTGCGGTTAATGAAAAACTGTTTTTT.